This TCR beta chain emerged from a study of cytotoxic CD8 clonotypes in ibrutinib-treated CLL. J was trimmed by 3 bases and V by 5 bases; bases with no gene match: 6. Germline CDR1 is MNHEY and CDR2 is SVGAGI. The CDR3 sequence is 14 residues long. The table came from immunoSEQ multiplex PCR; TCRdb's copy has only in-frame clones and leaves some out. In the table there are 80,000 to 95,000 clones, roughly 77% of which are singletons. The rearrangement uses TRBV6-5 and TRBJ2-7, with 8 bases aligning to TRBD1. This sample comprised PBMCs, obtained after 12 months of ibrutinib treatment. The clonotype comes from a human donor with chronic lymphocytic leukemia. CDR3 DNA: TGTGCCAGCAGTCCTGGACAGGGCGACTACGAGCAGTACTTC. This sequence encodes CASSPGQGDYEQYF.